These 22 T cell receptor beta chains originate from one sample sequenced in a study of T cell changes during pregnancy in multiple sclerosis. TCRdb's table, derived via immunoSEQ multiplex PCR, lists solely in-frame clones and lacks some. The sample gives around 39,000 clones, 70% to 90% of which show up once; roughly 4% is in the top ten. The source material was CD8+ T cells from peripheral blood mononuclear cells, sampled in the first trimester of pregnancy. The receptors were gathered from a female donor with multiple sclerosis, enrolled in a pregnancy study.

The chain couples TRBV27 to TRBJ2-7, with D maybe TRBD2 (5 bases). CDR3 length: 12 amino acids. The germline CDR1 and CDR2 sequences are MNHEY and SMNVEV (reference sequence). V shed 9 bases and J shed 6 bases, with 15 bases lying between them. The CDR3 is CASRGDYLEQYF. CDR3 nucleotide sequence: TGTGCCAGTCGCGGCGACTACCTCGAGCAGTACTTC.

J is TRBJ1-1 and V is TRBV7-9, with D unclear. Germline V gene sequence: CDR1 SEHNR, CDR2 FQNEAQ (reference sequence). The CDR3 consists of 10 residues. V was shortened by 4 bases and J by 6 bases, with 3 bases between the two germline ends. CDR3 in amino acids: CASSSAEAFF. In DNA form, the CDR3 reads TGTGCCAGCAGCTCCGCTGAAGCTTTCTTT.

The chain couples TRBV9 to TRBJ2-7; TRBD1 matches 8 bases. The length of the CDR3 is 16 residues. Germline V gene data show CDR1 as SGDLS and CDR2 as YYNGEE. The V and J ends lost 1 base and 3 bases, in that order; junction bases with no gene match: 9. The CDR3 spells CASSVSLGQVLYEQYF. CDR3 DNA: TGTGCCAGCAGCGTAAGTCTGGGACAGGTTCTCTACGAGCAGTACTTC.

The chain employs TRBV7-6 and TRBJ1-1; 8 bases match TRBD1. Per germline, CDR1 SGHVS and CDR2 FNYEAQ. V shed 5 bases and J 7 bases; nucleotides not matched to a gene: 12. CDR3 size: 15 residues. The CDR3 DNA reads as TGTGCCAGCAGCCCAGGGGGCGGGCCTAACCTTGAAGCTTTCTTT. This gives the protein CASSPGGGPNLEAFF.

CDR3 DNA: TGTGCCAGCACGACGGACTTCCAGGCCAACGAGCAGTACTTC. Protein product: CASTTDFQANEQYF. The chain has TRBV9 and TRBJ2-7, with a weak D call TRBD2 (5 bases). V was shortened by 6 bases and J by 5 bases, with 18 bases between the two germline ends. This CDR3 has 14 residues. CDR1 and CDR2 (germline): SGDLS, YYNGEE.

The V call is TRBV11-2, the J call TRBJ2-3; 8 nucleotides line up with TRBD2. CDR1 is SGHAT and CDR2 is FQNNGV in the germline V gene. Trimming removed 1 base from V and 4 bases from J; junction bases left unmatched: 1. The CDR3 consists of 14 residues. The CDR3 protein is CASSLGTSPDTQYF. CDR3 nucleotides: TGTGCCAGCAGCTTAGGGACTAGCCCAGATACGCAGTATTTT.

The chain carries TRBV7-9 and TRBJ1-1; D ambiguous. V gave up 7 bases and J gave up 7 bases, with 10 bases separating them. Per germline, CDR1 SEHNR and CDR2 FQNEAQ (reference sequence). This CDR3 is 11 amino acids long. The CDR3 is CASTFPVEAFF. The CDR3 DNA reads TGTGCCAGCACCTTCCCCGTTGAAGCTTTCTTT.

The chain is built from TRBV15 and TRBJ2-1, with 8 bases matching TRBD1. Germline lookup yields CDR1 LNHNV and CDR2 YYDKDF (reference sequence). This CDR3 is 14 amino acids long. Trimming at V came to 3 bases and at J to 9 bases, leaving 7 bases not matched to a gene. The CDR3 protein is CATSSPGGWGEQFF. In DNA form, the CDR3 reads TGTGCCACCAGCAGCCCAGGGGGCTGGGGTGAGCAGTTCTTC. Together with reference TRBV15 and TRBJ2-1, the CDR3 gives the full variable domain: DAMVIQNPRYQVTQFGKPVTLSCSQTLNHNVMYWYQQKSSQAPKLLFHYYDKDFNNEADTPDNFQSRRPNTSFCFLDIRSPGLGDTAMYLCATSSPGGWGEQFFGPGTRLTVL.

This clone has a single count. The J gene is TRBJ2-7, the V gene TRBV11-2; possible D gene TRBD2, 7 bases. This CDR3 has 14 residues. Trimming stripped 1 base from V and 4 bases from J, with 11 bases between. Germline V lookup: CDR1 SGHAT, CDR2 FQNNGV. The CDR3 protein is CASSLGGGPYEQYF. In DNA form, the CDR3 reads TGTGCCAGCAGCTTAGGGGGGGGGCCTTACGAGCAGTACTTC.

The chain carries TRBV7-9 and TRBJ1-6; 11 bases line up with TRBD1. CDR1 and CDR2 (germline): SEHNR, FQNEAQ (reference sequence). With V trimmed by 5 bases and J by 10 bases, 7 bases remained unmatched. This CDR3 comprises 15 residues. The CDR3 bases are TGTGCCAGCAGCACAAGGACAGGGGGCGAATCACCCCTCCACTTT. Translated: CASSTRTGGESPLHF.

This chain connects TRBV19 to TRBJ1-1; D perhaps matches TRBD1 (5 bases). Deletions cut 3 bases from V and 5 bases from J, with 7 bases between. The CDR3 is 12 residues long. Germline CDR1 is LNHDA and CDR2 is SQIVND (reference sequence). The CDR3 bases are TGTGCCAGTAGTATTGGGGCGACTGAAGCTTTCTTT. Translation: CASSIGATEAFF.

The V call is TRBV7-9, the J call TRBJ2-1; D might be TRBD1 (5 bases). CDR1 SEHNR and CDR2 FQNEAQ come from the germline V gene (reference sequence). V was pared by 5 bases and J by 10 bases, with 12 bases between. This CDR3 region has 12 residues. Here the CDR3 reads CASSPGLLEQFF. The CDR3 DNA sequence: TGTGCCAGCAGCCCAGGGTTATTGGAGCAGTTCTTC.

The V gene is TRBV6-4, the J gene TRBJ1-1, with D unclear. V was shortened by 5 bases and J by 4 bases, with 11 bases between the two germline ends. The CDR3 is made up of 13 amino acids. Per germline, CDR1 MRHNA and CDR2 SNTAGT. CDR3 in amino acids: CASSPTAGTEAFF. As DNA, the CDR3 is TGTGCCAGCAGTCCGACTGCGGGCACTGAAGCTTTCTTT.

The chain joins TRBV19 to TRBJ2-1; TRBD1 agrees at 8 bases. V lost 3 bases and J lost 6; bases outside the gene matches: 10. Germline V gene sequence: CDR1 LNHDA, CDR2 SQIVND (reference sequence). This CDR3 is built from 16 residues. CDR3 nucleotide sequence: TGTGCCAGTAGTATCTCCGGGACAGGTTTTGGCAATGAGCAGTTCTTC. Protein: CASSISGTGFGNEQFF.

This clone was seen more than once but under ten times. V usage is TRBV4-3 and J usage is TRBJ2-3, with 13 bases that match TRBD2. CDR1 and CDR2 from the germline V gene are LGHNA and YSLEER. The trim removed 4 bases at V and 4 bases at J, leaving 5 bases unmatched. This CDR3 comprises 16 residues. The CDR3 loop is CASSPKLAGGADTQYF. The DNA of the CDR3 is TGCGCCAGCAGCCCTAAACTAGCGGGGGGGGCAGATACGCAGTATTTT.

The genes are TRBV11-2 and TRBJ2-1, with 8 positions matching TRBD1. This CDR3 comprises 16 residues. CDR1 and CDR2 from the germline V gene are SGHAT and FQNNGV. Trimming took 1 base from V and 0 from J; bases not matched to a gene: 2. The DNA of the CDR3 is TGTGCCAGCAGCTTAGGGACAGGGTCCTCCTACAATGAGCAGTTCTTC. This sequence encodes CASSLGTGSSYNEQFF.

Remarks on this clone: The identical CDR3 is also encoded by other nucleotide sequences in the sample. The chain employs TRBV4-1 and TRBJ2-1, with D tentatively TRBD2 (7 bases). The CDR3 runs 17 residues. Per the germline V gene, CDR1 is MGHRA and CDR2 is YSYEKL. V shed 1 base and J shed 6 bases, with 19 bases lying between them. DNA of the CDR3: TGCGCCAGCAGCCAAGCGTGGGGGGGCCGGTTGTCCAATGAGCAGTTCTTC. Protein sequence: CASSQAWGGRLSNEQFF.

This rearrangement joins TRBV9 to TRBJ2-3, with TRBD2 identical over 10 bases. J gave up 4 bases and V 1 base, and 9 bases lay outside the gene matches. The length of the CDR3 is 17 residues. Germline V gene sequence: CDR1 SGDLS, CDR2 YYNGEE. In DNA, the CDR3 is TGTGCCAGCAGCGTAACGCTTAGCGGGGGGACAGCAGATACGCAGTATTTT. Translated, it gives CASSVTLSGGTADTQYF.

DNA for the CDR3: TGTGCCAGCAGCTTTATGGCGGGGGATGGCAATGAGCAGTTCTTC. As protein: CASSFMAGDGNEQFF. This rearrangement joins TRBV7-6 to TRBJ2-1; 7 nucleotides line up with TRBD2. CDR1 SGHVS and CDR2 FNYEAQ come from the germline V gene. The CDR3 runs 15 residues. J was trimmed by 6 bases and V by 3 bases; bases with no gene match: 8.

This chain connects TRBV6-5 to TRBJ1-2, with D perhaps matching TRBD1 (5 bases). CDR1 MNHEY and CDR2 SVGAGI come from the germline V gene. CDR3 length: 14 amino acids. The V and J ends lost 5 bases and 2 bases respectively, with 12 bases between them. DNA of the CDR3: TGTGCCAGCAGTCAGTCTGGGGCGAACTATGGCTACACCTTC. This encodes CASSQSGANYGYTF.

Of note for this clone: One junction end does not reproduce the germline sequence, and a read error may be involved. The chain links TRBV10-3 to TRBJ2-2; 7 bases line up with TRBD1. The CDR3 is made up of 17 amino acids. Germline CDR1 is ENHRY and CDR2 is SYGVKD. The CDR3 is CAISEYRDSPNAGELFF. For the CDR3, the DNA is TGTGCCATCAGTGAATACAGGGACAGCCCGAACGCCGGGGAGCTGTTTTTT.

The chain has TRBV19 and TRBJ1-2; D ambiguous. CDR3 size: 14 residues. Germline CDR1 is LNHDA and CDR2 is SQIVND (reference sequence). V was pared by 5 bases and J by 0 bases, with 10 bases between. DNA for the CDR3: TGTGCCAGTAGTTCCCTGGGCACTAACTATGGCTACACCTTC. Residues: CASSSLGTNYGYTF.